Described below is a single T cell receptor (beta chain) sequence and its context. Clones were read by immunoSEQ multiplex PCR, and TCRdb kept only the in-frame ones, dropping some. This sample carries some 290,000 clones, roughly 85% of them seen once, and the ten largest clones take about 4.6%. V lost 5 bases to trimming and J lost 0 bases; unmatched junction nucleotides: 4. Germline V lookup: CDR1 MNHNY, CDR2 SVGAGI (reference sequence). This CDR3 has 17 amino acids. The data derive from a study of blood T cell repertoires in COVID-19. The sample comprised peripheral blood. This chain uses TRBV6-6 with TRBJ1-6; 10 nucleotides agree with TRBD1. The receptor was derived from a man aged 55 to 69 who had recovered from COVID-19. The CDR3 nucleotides read TGTGCCAGCAGTCCGTGGACAGGGGGCTCCTATAATTCACCCCTCCACTTT. Translation: CASSPWTGGSYNSPLHF.